This TCR beta chain was observed in a study of blood T cells in healthy people across ages. Study background: About one barcoded TCR beta cDNA was captured per two T cells.

It was with a sample-barcoded 5' primer and a J-beta primer mix that a second PCR of roughly 6 to 11 cycles was run. One entry per CDR3 protein, called by TCRdb with MiXCR from the 5' RACE reads. The sample consists of 750,000 to 1,000,000 distinct CDR3 sequences, roughly 28% of them appearing once. This sample was shared with a second study, whose subject was T cells of mothers and their children.

This receptor was taken from a woman between 40 and 55 years old in good health. Sequences were obtained from blood.

The CDR3 coding sequence is TGTGCCAGCAGTGAATTCGCGGGACAGGGGAATGAAGCTTTCTTT. Residues: CASSEFAGQGNEAFF. The chain uses TRBV6-1 and TRBJ1-1, with 10 nucleotides matching TRBD1. This CDR3 has 15 amino acids. The V and J ends lost 2 bases and 7 bases, in that order; junction bases with no gene match: 7. Germline V gene lookup returns CDR1 MNHNS and CDR2 SASEGT.